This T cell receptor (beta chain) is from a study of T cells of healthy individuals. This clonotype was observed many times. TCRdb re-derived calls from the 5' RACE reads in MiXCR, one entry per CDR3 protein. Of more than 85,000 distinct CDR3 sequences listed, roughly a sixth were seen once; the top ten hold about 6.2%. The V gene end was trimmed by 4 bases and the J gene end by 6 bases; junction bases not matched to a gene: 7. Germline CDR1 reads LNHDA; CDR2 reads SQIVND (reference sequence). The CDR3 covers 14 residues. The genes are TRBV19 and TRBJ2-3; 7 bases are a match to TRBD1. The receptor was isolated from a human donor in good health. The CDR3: CASSSRQGPDTQYF. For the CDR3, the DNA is TGTGCCAGTAGTAGCCGACAGGGACCGGATACGCAGTATTTT.